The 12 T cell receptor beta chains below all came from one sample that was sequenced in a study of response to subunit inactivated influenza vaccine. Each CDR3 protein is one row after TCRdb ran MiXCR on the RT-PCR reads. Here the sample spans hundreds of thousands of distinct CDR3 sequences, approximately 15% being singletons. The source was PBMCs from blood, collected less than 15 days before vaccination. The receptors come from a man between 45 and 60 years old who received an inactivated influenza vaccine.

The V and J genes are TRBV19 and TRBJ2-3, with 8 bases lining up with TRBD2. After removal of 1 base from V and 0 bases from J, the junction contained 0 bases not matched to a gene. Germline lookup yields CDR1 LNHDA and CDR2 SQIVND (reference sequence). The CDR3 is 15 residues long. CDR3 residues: CASSIASGSTDTQYF. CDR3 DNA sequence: TGTGCCAGTAGTATAGCTAGCGGGAGCACAGATACGCAGTATTTT.

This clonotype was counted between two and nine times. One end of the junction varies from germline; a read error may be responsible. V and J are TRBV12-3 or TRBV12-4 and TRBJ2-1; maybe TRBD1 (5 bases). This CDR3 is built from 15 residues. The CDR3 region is CASTLARASNNEQFF. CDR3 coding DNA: TGTGCCAGCACCCTGGCCAGGGCCTCCAACAATGAGCAGTTCTTC.

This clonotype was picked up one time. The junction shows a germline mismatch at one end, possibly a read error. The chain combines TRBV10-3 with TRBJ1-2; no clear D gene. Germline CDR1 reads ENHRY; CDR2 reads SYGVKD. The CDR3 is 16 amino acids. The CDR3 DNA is TGTGCCATCATTGAGTCGATTTTTGAGCCGATCTATGGCTACACCTTC. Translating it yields CAIIESIFEPIYGYTF.

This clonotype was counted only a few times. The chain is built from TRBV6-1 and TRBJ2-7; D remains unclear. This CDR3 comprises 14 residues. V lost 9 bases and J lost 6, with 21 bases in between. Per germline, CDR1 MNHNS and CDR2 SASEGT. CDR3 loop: CARTYGDSFSEQYF. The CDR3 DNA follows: TGTGCCAGGACCTATGGAGATTCCTTTTCCGAGCAGTACTTC.

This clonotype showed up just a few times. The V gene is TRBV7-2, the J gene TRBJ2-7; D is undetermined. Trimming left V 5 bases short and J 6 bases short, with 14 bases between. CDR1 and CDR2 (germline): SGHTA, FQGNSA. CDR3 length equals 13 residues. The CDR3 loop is CASSLLIQIEQYF. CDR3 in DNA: TGTGCCAGCAGCCTGCTTATTCAAATCGAGCAGTACTTC.

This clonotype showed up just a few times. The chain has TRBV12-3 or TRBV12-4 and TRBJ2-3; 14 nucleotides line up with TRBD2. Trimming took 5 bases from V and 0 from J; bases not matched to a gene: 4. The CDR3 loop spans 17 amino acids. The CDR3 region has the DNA TGTGCCAGCAGTCCCGGGACTAGCGGGGGAAGCACAGATACGCAGTATTTT. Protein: CASSPGTSGGSTDTQYF.

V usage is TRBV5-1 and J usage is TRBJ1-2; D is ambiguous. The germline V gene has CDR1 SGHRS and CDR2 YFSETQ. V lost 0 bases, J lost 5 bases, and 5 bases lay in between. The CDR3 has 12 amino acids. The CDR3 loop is CASSLDEYGYTF. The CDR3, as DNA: TGCGCCAGCAGCTTGGACGAGTATGGCTACACCTTC.

CDR3 coding DNA: TGTGCCAGCAGTTACTCGTTGGGGTACAATGAGCAGTTCTTC. Its protein is CASSYSLGYNEQFF. The chain combines TRBV6-5 with TRBJ2-1; D not certain. Germline V lookup: CDR1 MNHEY, CDR2 SVGAGI. V shed 0 bases and J shed 4 bases, with 7 bases lying between them. The CDR3 extends over 14 amino acids.

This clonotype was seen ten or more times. Here the CDR3 DNA reads TGTGCCAGCAGCGCCCGACAGGGCGGCTTCCGTGAGCAGTTCTTC. Protein product: CASSARQGGFREQFF. The V call is TRBV9, the J call TRBJ2-1, with 7 bases that match TRBD1. The CDR3 extends over 15 amino acids. With 3 bases clipped from V and 9 bases from J, the junction kept 12 bases outside the gene matches. Germline CDR1 and CDR2: SGDLS and YYNGEE.

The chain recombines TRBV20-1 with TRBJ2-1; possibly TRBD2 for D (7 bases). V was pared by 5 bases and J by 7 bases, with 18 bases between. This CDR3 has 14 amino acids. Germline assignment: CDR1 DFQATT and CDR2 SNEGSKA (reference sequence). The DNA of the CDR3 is TGCAGTGCTGTCAGAGGGGGGGCCCAAAATGAGCAGTTCTTC. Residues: CSAVRGGAQNEQFF.

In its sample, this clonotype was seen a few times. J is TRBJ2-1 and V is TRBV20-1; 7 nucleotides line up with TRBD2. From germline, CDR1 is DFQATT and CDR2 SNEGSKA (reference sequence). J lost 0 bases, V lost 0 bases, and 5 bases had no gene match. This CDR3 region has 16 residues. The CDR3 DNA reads TGCAGTGCTAGAGATTGGGGCGGGAGCTCCTACAATGAGCAGTTCTTC. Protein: CSARDWGGSSYNEQFF.

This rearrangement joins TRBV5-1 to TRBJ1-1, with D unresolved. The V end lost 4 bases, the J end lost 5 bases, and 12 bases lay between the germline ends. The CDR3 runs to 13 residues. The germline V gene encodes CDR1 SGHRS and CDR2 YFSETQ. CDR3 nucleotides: TGCGCCAGCAGCCTTTCGGACGGAACTGAAGCTTTCTTT. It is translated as CASSLSDGTEAFF. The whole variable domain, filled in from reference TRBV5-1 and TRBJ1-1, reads KAGVTQTPRYLIKTRGQQVTLSCSPISGHRSVSWYQQTPGQGLQFLFEYFSETQRNKGNFPGRFSGRQFSNSRSEMNVSTLELGDSALYLCASSLSDGTEAFFGQGTRLTVV.